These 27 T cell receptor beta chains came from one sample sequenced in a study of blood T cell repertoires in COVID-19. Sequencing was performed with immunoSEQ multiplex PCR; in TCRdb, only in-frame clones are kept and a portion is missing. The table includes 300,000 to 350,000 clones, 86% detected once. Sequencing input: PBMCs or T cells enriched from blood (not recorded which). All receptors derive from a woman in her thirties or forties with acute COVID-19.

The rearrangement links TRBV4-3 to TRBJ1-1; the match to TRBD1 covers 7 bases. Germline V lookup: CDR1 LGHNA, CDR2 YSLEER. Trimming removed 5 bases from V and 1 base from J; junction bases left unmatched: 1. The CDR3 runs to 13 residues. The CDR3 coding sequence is TGCGCCAGCAGCTACAGGGGGAACACTGAAGCTTTCTTT. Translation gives CASSYRGNTEAFF.

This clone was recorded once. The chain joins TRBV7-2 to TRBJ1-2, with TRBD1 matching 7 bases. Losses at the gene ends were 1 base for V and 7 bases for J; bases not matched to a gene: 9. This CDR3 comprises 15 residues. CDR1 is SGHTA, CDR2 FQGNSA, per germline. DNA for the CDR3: TGTGCCAGCAGCTTAGAAGCGACAGGGACCCCTGGCTACACCTTC. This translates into CASSLEATGTPGYTF.

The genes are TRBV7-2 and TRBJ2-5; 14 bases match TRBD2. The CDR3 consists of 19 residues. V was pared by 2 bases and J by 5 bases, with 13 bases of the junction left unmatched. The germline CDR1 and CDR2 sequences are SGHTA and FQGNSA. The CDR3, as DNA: TGTGCCAGCAGCTTACACCTCCGACTAGCGGGAGGGCCGCAGGAGACCCAGTACTTC. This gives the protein CASSLHLRLAGGPQETQYF.

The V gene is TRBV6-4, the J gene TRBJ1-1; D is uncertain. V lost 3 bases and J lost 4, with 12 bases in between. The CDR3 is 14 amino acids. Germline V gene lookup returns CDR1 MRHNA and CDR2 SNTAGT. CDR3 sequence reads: CASSEGGLGTEAFF. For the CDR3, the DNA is TGTGCCAGCAGTGAGGGAGGGTTGGGCACTGAAGCTTTCTTT.

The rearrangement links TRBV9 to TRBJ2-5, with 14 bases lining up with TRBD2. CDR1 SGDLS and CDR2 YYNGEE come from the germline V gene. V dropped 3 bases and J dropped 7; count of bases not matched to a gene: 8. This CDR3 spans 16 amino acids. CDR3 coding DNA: TGTGCCAGCAGCGAGGGACTAGCGGGAGTTTGGGGGACCCAGTACTTC. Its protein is CASSEGLAGVWGTQYF.

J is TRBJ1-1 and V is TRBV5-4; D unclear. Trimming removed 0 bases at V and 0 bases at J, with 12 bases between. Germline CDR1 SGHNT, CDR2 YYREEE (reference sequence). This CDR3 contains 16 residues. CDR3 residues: CASSLVGIGMNTEAFF. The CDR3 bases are TGTGCCAGCAGCTTGGTGGGGATCGGGATGAACACTGAAGCTTTCTTT. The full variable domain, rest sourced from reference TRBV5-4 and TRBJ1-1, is ETGVTQSPTHLIKTRGQQVTLRCSSQSGHNTVSWYQQALGQGPQFIFQYYREEENGRGNFPPRFSGLQFPNYSSELNVNALELDDSALYLCASSLVGIGMNTEAFFGQGTRLTVV.

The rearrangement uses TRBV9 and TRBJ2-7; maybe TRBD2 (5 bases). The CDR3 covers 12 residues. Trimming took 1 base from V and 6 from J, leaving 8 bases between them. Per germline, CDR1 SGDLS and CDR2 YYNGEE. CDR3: CASSVLEGEQYF. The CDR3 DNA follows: TGTGCCAGCAGCGTACTTGAGGGCGAGCAGTACTTC.

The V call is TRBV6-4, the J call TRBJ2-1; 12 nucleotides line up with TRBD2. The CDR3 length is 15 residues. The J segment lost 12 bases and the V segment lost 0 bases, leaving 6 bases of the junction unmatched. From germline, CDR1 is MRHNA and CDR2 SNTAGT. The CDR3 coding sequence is TGTGCCAGCAGTGACTCAGGGCTAGCGGGAGGGCCGCAGTTCTTC. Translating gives CASSDSGLAGGPQFF.

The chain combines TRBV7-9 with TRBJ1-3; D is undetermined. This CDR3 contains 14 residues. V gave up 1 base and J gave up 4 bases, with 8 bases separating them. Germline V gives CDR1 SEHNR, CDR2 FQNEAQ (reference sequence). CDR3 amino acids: CASSLGRRGNTIYF. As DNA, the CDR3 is TGTGCCAGCAGCTTAGGTCGCAGGGGAAACACCATATATTTT.

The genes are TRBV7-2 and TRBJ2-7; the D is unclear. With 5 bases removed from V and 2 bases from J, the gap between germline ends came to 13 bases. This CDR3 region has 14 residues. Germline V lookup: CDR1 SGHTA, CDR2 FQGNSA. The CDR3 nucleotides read TGTGCCAGCAGCCCCCCCGAGAAGCCCTACGAGCAGTACTTC. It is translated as CASSPPEKPYEQYF.

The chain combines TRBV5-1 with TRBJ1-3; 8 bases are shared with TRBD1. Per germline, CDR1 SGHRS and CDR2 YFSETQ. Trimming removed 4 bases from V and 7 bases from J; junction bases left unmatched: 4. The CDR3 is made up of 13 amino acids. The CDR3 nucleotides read TGCGCCAGCAGCATAGGACAGGGTAACACCATATATTTT. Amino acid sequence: CASSIGQGNTIYF.

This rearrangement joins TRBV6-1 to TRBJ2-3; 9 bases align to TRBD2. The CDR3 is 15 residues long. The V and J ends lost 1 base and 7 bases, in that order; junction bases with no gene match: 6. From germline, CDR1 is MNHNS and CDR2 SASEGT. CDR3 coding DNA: TGTGCCAGCAGTGAAGAGATTAGCGGGGGACATACGCAGTATTTT. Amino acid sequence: CASSEEISGGHTQYF.

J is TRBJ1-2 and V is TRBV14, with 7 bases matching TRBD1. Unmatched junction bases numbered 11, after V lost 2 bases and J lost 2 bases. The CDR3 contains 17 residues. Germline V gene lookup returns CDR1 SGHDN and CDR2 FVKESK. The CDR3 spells CASSQRVGGKSNYGYTF. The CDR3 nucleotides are TGTGCCAGCAGCCAACGAGTAGGGGGCAAGTCAAACTATGGCTACACCTTC.

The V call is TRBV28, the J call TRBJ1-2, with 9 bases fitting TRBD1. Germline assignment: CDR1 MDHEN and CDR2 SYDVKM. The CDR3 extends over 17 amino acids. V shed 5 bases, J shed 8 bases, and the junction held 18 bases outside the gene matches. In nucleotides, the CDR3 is TGTGCCAGCAGTCTTCGGGACAGGGTTTTAAGCCGGTCCGGCTACACCTTC. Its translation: CASSLRDRVLSRSGYTF.

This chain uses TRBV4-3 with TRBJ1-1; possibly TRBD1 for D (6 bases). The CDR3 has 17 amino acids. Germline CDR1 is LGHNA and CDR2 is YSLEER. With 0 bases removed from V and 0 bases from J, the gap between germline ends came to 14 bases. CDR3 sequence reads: CASSQDGGRAMNTEAFF. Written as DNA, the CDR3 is TGCGCCAGCAGCCAAGATGGGGGCAGGGCCATGAACACTGAAGCTTTCTTT.

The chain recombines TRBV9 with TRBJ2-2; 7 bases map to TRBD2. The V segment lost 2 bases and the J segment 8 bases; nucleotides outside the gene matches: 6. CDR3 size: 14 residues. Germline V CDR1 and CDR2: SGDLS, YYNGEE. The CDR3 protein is CASSVEAGVGELFF. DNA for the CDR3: TGTGCCAGCAGCGTCGAGGCGGGGGTTGGGGAGCTGTTTTTT.

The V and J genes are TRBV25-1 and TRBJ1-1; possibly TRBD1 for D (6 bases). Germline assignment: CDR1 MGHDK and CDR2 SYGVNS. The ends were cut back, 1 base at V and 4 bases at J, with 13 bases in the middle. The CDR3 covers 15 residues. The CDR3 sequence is CASSESIGGPTEAFF. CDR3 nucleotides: TGTGCCAGCAGTGAATCAATAGGGGGTCCCACTGAAGCTTTCTTT.

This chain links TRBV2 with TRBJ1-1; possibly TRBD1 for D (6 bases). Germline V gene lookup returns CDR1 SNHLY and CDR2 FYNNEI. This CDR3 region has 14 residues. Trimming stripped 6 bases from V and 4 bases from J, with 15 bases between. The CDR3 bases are TGTGCCAGCAGGAGAACAGGGTCCGTCACTGAAGCTTTCTTT. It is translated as CASRRTGSVTEAFF.

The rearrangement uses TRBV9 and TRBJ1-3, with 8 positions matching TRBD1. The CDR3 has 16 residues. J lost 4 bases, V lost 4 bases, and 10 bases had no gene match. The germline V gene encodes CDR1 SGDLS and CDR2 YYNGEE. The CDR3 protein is CASSPRDRSLGNTIYF. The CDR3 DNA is TGTGCCAGCAGCCCACGGGACAGGAGTTTAGGAAACACCATATATTTT.

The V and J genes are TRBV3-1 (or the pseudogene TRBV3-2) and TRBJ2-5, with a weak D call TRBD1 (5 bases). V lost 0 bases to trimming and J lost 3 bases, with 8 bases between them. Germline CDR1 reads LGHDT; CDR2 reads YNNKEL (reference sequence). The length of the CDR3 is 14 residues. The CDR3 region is CASSQELTEETQYF. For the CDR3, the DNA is TGTGCCAGCAGCCAAGAGTTGACAGAAGAGACCCAGTACTTC.

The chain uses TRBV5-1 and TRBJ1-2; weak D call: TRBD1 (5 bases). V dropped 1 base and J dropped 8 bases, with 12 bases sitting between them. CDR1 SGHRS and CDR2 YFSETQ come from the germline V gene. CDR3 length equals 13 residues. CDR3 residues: CASSLWGDGGYTF. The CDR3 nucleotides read TGCGCCAGCAGCTTGTGGGGGGACGGAGGCTACACCTTC. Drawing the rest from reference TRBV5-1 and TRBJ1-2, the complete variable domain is KAGVTQTPRYLIKTRGQQVTLSCSPISGHRSVSWYQQTPGQGLQFLFEYFSETQRNKGNFPGRFSGRQFSNSRSEMNVSTLELGDSALYLCASSLWGDGGYTFGSGTRLTVV.

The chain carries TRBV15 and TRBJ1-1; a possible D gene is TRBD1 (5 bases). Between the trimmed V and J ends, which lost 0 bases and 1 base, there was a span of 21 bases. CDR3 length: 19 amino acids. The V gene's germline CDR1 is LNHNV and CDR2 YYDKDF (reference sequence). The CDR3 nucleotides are TGTGCCACCAGCAGAGACGCGGGGGGGGTCTCTCTAAGGAACACTGAAGCTTTCTTT. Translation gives CATSRDAGGVSLRNTEAFF. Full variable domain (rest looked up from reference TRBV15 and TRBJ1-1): DAMVIQNPRYQVTQFGKPVTLSCSQTLNHNVMYWYQQKSSQAPKLLFHYYDKDFNNEADTPDNFQSRRPNTSFCFLDIRSPGLGDTAMYLCATSRDAGGVSLRNTEAFFGQGTRLTVV.

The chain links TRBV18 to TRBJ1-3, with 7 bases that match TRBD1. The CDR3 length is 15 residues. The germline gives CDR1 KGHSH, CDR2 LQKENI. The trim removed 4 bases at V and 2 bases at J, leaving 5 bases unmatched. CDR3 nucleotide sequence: TGTGCCAGCTCACTGGCGGGACAGCCTGGAAACACCATATATTTT. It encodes CASSLAGQPGNTIYF.

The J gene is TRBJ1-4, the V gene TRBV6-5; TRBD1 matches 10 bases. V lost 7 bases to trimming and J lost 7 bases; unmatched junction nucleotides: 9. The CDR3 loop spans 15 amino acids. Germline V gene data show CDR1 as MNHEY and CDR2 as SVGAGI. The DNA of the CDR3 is TGTGCCAGCACCAGGACAGGGGGTTTTGGTGAAAAACTGTTTTTT. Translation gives CASTRTGGFGEKLFF.

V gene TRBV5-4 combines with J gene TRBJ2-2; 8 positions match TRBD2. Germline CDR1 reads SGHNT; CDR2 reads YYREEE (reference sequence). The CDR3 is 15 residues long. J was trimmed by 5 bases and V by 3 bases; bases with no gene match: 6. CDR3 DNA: TGTGCCAGCAGCTCAGCGGGAGTGGAGACCGGGGAGCTGTTTTTT. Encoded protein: CASSSAGVETGELFF.

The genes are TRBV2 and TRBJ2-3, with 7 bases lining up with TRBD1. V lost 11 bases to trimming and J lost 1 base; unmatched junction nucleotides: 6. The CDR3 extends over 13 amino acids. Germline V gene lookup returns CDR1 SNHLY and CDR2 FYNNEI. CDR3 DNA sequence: TGTGCCGGTTCCGGGACAGGCACAGATACGCAGTATTTT. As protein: CAGSGTGTDTQYF.

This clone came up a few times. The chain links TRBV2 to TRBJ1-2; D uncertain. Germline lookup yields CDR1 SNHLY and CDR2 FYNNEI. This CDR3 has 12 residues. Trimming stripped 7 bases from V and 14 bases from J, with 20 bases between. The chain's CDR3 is CASTTRPLSYTF. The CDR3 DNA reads TGTGCCAGCACCACTCGTCCCCTATCCTATACCTTC.